This T cell receptor (beta chain) was documented in a study of shared clonotypes between healthy human individuals. Overall study: The donor group consisted of two women and three men, aged 18 to 49.

Only in-frame clones appear in the TCRdb table, and some are missing; sequencing was by immunoSEQ multiplex PCR. The sample carries about 2 million clones, 85% to 95% recorded once. The sequenced sample was naive CD4+ T cells sorted from blood. Stated subset: CD45RA+ positively selected. The clonotype was recovered from a man between 18 and 29 years old in good health.

The CDR3 here is CASTGSGGLGETQYF. CDR3 nucleotides: TGTGCCAGCACCGGCAGTGGGGGTCTGGGAGAGACCCAGTACTTC. V gene TRBV28 combines with J gene TRBJ2-5, with D perhaps given as TRBD1 or TRBD2 (5 bases each). The germline V gene encodes CDR1 MDHEN and CDR2 SYDVKM. CDR3 size: 15 residues. The V end lost 7 bases, the J end lost 4 bases, and 19 bases lay between the germline ends.